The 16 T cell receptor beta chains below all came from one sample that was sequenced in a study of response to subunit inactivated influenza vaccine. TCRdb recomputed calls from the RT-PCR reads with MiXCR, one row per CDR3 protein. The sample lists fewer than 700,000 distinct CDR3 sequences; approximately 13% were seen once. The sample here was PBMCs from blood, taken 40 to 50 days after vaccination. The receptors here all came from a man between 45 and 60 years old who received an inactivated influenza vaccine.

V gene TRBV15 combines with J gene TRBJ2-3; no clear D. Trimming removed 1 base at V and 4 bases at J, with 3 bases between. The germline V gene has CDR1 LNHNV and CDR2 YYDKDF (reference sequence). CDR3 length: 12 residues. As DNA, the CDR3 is TGTGCCACCAGCAGAGTATCAGATACGCAGTATTTT. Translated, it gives CATSRVSDTQYF. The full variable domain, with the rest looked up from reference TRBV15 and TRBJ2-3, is DAMVIQNPRYQVTQFGKPVTLSCSQTLNHNVMYWYQQKSSQAPKLLFHYYDKDFNNEADTPDNFQSRRPNTSFCFLDIRSPGLGDTAMYLCATSRVSDTQYFGPGTRLTVL.

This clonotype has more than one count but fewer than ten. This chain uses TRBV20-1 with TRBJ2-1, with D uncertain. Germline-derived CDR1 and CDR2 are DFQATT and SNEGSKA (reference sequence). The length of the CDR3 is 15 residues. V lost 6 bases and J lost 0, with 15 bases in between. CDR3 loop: CSARSSGRSYNEQFF. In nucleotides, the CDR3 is TGCAGTGCCAGATCTTCCGGGCGCTCCTACAATGAGCAGTTCTTC.

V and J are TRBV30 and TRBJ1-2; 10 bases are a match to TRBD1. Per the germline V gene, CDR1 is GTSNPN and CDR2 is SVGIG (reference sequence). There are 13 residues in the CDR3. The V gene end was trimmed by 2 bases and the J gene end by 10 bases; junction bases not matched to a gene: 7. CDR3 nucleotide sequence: TGTGCCTGGAGTCTCCGGGACAGGGGAGCCTACACCTTC. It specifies CAWSLRDRGAYTF. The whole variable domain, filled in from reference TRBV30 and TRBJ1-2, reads SQTIHQWPATLVQPVGSPLSLECTVEGTSNPNLYWYRQAAGRGLQLLFYSVGIGQISSEVPQNLSASRPQDRQFILSSKKLLLSDSGFYLCAWSLRDRGAYTFGSGTRLTVV.

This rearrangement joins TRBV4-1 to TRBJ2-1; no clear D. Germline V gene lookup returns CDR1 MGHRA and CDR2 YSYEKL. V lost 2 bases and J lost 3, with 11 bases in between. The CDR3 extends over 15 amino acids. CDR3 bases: TGCGCCAGCAGCCAATCAGGCGCCTACTACAATGAGCAGTTCTTC. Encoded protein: CASSQSGAYYNEQFF.

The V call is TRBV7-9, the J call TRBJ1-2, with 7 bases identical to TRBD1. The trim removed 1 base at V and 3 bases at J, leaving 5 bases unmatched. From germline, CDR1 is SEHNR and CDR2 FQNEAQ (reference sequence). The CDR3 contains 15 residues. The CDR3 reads CASSLVRGTDYGYTF. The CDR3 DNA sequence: TGTGCCAGCAGCTTAGTCAGGGGGACAGACTATGGCTACACCTTC.

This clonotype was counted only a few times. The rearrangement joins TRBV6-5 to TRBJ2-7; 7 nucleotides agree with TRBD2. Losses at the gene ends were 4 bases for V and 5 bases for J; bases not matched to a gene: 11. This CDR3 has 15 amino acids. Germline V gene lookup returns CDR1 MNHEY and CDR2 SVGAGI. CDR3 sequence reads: CASSWTTPGGHEQYF. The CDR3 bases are TGTGCCAGCAGTTGGACCACCCCGGGAGGCCACGAGCAGTACTTC.

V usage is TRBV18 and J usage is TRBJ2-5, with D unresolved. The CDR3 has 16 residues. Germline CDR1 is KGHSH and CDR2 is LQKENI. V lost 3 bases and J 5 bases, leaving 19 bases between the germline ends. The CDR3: CASSPSALPLGETQYF. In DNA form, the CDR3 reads TGTGCCAGCTCACCTTCGGCTTTACCTTTGGGCGAGACCCAGTACTTC. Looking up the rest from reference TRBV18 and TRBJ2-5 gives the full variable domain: NAGVMQNPRHLVRRRGQEARLRCSPMKGHSHVYWYRQLPEEGLKFMVYLQKENIIDESGMPKERFSAEFPKEGPSILRIQQVVRGDSAAYFCASSPSALPLGETQYFGPGTRLLVL.

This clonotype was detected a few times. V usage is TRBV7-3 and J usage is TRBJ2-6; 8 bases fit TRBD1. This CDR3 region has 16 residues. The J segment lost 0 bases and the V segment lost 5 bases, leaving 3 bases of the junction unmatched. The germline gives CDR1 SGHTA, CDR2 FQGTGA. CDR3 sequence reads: CASSRTGNSGANVLTF. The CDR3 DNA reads TGTGCCAGCAGCCGGACAGGGAACTCTGGGGCCAACGTCCTGACTTTC.

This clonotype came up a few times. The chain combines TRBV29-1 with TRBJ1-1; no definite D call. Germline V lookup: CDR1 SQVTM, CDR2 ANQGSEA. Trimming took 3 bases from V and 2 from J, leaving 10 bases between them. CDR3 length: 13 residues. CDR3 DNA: TGCAGCGTTGATCCAGGTAAAAACACTGAAGCTTTCTTT. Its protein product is CSVDPGKNTEAFF. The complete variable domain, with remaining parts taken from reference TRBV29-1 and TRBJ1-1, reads SAVISQKPSRDICQRGTSLTIQCQVDSQVTMMFWYRQQPGQSLTLIATANQGSEATYESGFVIDKFPISRPNLTFSTLTVSNMSPEDSSIYLCSVDPGKNTEAFFGQGTRLTVV.

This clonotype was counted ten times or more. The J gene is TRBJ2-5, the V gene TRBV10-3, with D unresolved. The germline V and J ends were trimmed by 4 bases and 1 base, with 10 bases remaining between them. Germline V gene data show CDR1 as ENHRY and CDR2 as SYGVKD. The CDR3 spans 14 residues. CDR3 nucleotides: TGTGCCATCAGTGCCCCGGGTGTCCAAGAGACCCAGTACTTC. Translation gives CAISAPGVQETQYF.

This CDR3 is CASSLPGGTSSEQFF. The DNA of the CDR3 is TGTGCCAGCAGCTTGCCAGGGGGCACATCCTCCGAGCAGTTCTTC. This chain connects TRBV11-2 to TRBJ2-1, with 8 bases aligning to TRBD1. Germline V gives CDR1 SGHAT, CDR2 FQNNGV. The V gene end was trimmed by 3 bases and the J gene end by 10 bases; junction bases not matched to a gene: 11. The CDR3 length is 15 residues.

The DNA of the CDR3 is TGCAGTGCTACCAGGACAGGATTATACAATGAGCAGTTCTTC. It encodes CSATRTGLYNEQFF. This chain uses TRBV20-1 with TRBJ2-1; 7 bases fit TRBD1. Germline V CDR1 and CDR2: DFQATT, SNEGSKA (reference sequence). CDR3 length equals 14 residues. The ends lost 4 bases at V and 4 bases at J; junction bases unmatched: 7.

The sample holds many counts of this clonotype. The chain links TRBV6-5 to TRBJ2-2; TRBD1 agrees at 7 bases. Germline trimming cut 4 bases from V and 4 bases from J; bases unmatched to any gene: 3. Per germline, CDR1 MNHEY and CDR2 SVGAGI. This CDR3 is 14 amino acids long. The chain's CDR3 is CASSSSGGTGELFF. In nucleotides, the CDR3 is TGTGCCAGCAGTTCCTCAGGGGGCACCGGGGAGCTGTTTTTT.

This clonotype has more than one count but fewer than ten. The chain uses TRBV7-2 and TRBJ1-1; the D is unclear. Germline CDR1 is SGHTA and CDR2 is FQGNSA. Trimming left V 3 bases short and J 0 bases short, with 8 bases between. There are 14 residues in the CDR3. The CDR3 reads CASSLAIMNTEAFF. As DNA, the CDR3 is TGTGCCAGCAGCTTGGCCATCATGAACACTGAAGCTTTCTTT.

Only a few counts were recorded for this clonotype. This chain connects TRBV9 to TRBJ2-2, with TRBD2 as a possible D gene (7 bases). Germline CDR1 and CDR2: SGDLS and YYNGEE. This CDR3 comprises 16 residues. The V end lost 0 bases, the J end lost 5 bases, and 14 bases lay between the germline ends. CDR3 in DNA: TGTGCCAGCAGCGTAGCTGGGGGGGCGCGAACCGGGGAGCTGTTTTTT. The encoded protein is CASSVAGGARTGELFF.

CDR3 sequence reads: CASSEVWETQYF. CDR3 DNA: TGTGCCAGCAGTGAAGTTTGGGAGACCCAGTACTTC. V usage is TRBV6-1 and J usage is TRBJ2-5; no firm D call. This CDR3 has 12 amino acids. The germline V and J ends were trimmed by 1 base and 5 bases, with 5 bases remaining between them. Germline V gene lookup returns CDR1 MNHNS and CDR2 SASEGT.